A selection of T cell receptor beta chains follows, all from one sample in a study of blood T cell repertoires in COVID-19. TCRdb's copy holds only in-frame clones and misses some; the assay was immunoSEQ multiplex PCR. The sample shows 80,000 to 100,000 clones, around nine tenths of them seen only once. The specimen was peripheral blood. These receptors came from a middle-aged man with acute or convalescent COVID-19. Each CDR3 is given with its conserved first and last residue. The order of the fields is D gene, clone size, V gene, J gene, CDR3 protein, CDR3 DNA. D genes are given only for firm matches. Part of the rows lack a size; the others show once, few, many or a class for expanded clones.

D: TRBD2
size: .
V: TRBV5-1
J: TRBJ2-3
CDR3: CASSLGTSGNTDTQYF
DNA: TGCGCCAGCAGCTTGGGGACTAGCGGGAACACAGATACGCAGTATTTT

D: .
size: once
V: TRBV25-1
J: TRBJ2-6
CDR3: CASSDRVSGANVLTF
DNA: TGTGCCAGCAGTGATCGGGTCTCTGGGGCCAACGTCCTGACTTTC

D: TRBD1
size: .
V: TRBV2
J: TRBJ1-2
CDR3: CASSERDRSRGYTF
DNA: TGTGCCAGCAGTGAAAGGGACAGGTCCCGTGGCTACACCTTC

D: TRBD1
size: .
V: TRBV7-9
J: TRBJ1-2
CDR3: CASSPTRTGLFYGYTF
DNA: TGTGCCAGCAGCCCCACCCGGACAGGGTTATTCTATGGCTACACCTTC

D: TRBD1
size: .
V: TRBV3-1/TRBV3-2
J: TRBJ2-7
CDR3: CASSRRGTYEQYF
DNA: TGTGCCAGCAGCCGCAGGGGGACCTACGAGCAGTACTTC

D: TRBD2
size: .
V: TRBV11-3
J: TRBJ2-3
CDR3: CASSPGLAGVTDTQYF
DNA: TGTGCCAGCAGCCCTGGACTAGCGGGAGTTACAGATACGCAGTATTTT

D: TRBD1
size: few
V: TRBV4-1
J: TRBJ1-1
CDR3: CASSQVQGTGAFF
DNA: TGCGCCAGCAGCCAAGTTCAGGGGACAGGGGCTTTCTTT

D: .
size: .
V: TRBV6-1
J: TRBJ1-6
CDR3: CASSEYGGDSPLHF
DNA: TGTGCCAGCAGTGAATACGGGGGAGATTCACCCCTCCACTTT

D: .
size: many
V: TRBV3-1/TRBV3-2
J: TRBJ2-5
CDR3: CASNYRGETQYF
DNA: TGTGCCAGCAACTATCGGGGGGAGACCCAGTACTTC

D: .
size: .
V: TRBV29-1
J: TRBJ2-1
CDR3: CSVAEYSYNEQFF
DNA: TGCAGCGTAGCGGAATACTCCTACAATGAGCAGTTCTTC

D: .
size: .
V: TRBV19
J: TRBJ2-2
CDR3: CASGGTPNTGELFF
DNA: TGTGCCAGCGGGGGAACTCCAAACACCGGGGAGCTGTTTTTT

D: .
size: once
V: TRBV19
J: TRBJ2-6
CDR3: CASSGTPRTGANVLTF
DNA: TGTGCCAGTAGTGGTACCCCCAGGACTGGGGCCAACGTCCTGACTTTC

D: .
size: .
V: TRBV6-1
J: TRBJ2-1
CDR3: CASSGRAAEQFF
DNA: TGTGCCAGCAGTGGGAGGGCCGCTGAGCAGTTCTTC

D: TRBD2
size: .
V: TRBV18
J: TRBJ2-4
CDR3: CASSPPGLESGTIQYF
DNA: TGTGCCAGCTCACCACCGGGACTAGAAAGCGGAACCATTCAGTACTTC

D: TRBD1
size: once
V: TRBV12-3/TRBV12-4
J: TRBJ2-7
CDR3: CASSLAGTGGQYF
DNA: TGTGCCAGCAGTTTAGCGGGGACAGGGGGCCAGTACTTC

D: .
size: .
V: TRBV6-2/TRBV6-3
J: TRBJ2-7
CDR3: CASSYGDQRYEQYF
DNA: TGTGCCAGCAGTTACGGAGACCAAAGGTACGAGCAGTACTTC

D: .
size: .
V: TRBV6-5
J: TRBJ2-7
CDR3: CASSPLTADYEQYF
DNA: TGTGCCAGCAGTCCCCTGACTGCGGACTACGAGCAGTACTTC

D: TRBD2
size: once
V: TRBV6-5
J: TRBJ2-7
CDR3: CASSPGTKYEQYF
DNA: TGTGCCAGCAGTCCCGGGACTAAGTACGAGCAGTACTTC

D: TRBD1
size: .
V: TRBV6-1
J: TRBJ2-7
CDR3: CASSEPRVQGAYEQYF
DNA: TGTGCCAGCAGTGAACCCAGGGTGCAGGGGGCATACGAGCAGTACTTC

D: .
size: .
V: TRBV5-8
J: TRBJ1-5
CDR3: CASSLGQISNQPQHF
DNA: TGTGCCAGCAGCTTGGGACAGATTAGCAATCAGCCCCAGCATTTT

D: .
size: .
V: TRBV3-1/TRBV3-2
J: TRBJ1-2
CDR3: CASSQVAGASSGYTF
DNA: TGTGCCAGCAGCCAAGTGGCGGGGGCGTCCTCTGGCTACACCTTC

D: .
size: .
V: TRBV2
J: TRBJ2-7
CDR3: CASRAEDYEQYF
DNA: TGTGCCAGCAGAGCCGAAGACTACGAGCAGTACTTC

D: TRBD1
size: .
V: TRBV7-2
J: TRBJ2-1
CDR3: CASSSGQGIGANEQFF
DNA: TGTGCCAGCAGCTCCGGACAGGGGATAGGGGCAAATGAGCAGTTCTTC

D: TRBD1
size: .
V: TRBV19
J: TRBJ2-5
CDR3: CASQVTGGRETQYF
DNA: TGTGCCAGTCAGGTAACAGGGGGCCGTGAGACCCAGTACTTC

D: .
size: .
V: TRBV27
J: TRBJ2-5
CDR3: CASGRQHLQETQYF
DNA: TGTGCCAGCGGACGACAGCACCTTCAAGAGACCCAGTACTTC

D: .
size: .
V: TRBV2
J: TRBJ1-4
CDR3: CASSESRGGEKLFF
DNA: TGTGCCAGCAGTGAGAGCAGGGGAGGGGAAAAACTGTTTTTT

D: TRBD2
size: .
V: TRBV11-3
J: TRBJ2-1
CDR3: CASSLTSGSYNEQFF
DNA: TGTGCCAGCAGCCTCACTAGCGGCTCCTACAATGAGCAGTTCTTC

D: TRBD2
size: .
V: TRBV15
J: TRBJ2-4
CDR3: CATSLITGGGKNIQYF
DNA: TGTGCCACCAGCTTGATCACGGGAGGAGGCAAAAACATTCAGTACTTC

D: .
size: few
V: TRBV24-1
J: TRBJ2-1
CDR3: CATSDGRVEQFF
DNA: TGTGCCACCAGTGATGGGCGGGTCGAGCAGTTCTTC

D: TRBD1
size: few
V: TRBV19
J: TRBJ2-3
CDR3: CASSKNRGSGTDTQYF
DNA: TGTGCCAGTAGTAAAAACAGGGGTTCTGGCACAGATACGCAGTATTTT

D: TRBD2
size: .
V: TRBV29-1
J: TRBJ2-7
CDR3: CSVVGLAGAYEQYF
DNA: TGCAGCGTGGTCGGACTAGCGGGAGCTTACGAGCAGTACTTC

D: .
size: .
V: TRBV5-1
J: TRBJ1-2
CDR3: CASSTQGVGYGYTF
DNA: TGCGCCAGCTCAACGCAAGGGGTTGGCTATGGCTACACCTTC

D: .
size: .
V: TRBV6-5
J: TRBJ1-1
CDR3: CASSYSEGYTEAFF
DNA: TGTGCCAGCAGTTACTCGGAGGGGTACACTGAAGCTTTCTTT

D: .
size: .
V: TRBV6-1
J: TRBJ1-3
CDR3: CASSERLLDTIYF
DNA: TGTGCCAGCAGTGAACGACTATTGGACACCATATATTTT

D: TRBD1
size: .
V: TRBV5-1
J: TRBJ2-3
CDR3: CASCTGVRTDTQYF
DNA: TGCGCCAGTTGTACAGGGGTTCGCACAGATACGCAGTATTTT

D: .
size: .
V: TRBV4-1
J: TRBJ1-4
CDR3: CASRPSGGTTNEKLFF
DNA: TGCGCCAGCAGACCTTCGGGAGGGACAACTAATGAAAAACTGTTTTTT

D: .
size: .
V: TRBV19
J: TRBJ1-1
CDR3: CASSTELYTEAFF
DNA: TGTGCCAGTAGTACGGAGCTTTACACTGAAGCTTTCTTT

D: .
size: once
V: TRBV4-1
J: TRBJ1-5
CDR3: CASSQERGRGQPQHF
DNA: TGCGCCAGCAGCCAAGAACGGGGTAGAGGGCAGCCCCAGCATTTT

D: .
size: once
V: TRBV5-5
J: TRBJ1-4
CDR3: CASSFSRVNEKLFF
DNA: TGTGCCAGCAGCTTCTCCAGGGTTAATGAAAAACTGTTTTTT

D: TRBD1
size: .
V: TRBV30
J: TRBJ1-1
CDR3: CAWSKNRQGSGTEAFF
DNA: TGTGCCTGGAGTAAGAACAGACAGGGATCGGGCACTGAAGCTTTCTTT